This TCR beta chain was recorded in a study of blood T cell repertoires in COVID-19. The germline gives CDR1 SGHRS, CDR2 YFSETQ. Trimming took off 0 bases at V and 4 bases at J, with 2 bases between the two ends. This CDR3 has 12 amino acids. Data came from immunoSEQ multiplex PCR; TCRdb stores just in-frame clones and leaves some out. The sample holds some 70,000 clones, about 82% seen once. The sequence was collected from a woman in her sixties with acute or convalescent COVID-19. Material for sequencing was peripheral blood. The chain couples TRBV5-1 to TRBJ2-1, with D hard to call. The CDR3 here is CASSLVYNEQFF. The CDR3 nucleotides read TGCGCCAGCAGCTTGGTATACAATGAGCAGTTCTTC.